The 10 T cell receptor beta chains below come from one sample, sequenced in a study of Graves' ophthalmopathy and Graves' hyperthyroidism. TCR beta CDR3 amplification used RNA transcripts. HTBI primers primed a first-round RT-PCR, and a second-round multiplex PCR followed. TCRdb itself ran the multiplex PCR reads through MiXCR, one entry per CDR3 protein. The sample has around 520,000 distinct CDR3 sequences; less than 45% are singletons. Input material: peripheral blood or thyroid tissue (not recorded which). The receptor source for this set is an adult man with Graves' hyperthyroidism.

The sample holds many counts of this clonotype. This chain's CDR3 is CSVAVSDNSPLHF. The CDR3 nucleotides read TGCAGCGTTGCCGTTAGTGATAATTCACCCCTCCACTTT. The genes are TRBV29-1 and TRBJ1-6, with D unclear. V lost 4 bases and J lost 5, with 9 bases in between. Germline CDR1 SQVTM, CDR2 ANQGSEA. The CDR3 extends over 13 amino acids.

The rearrangement links TRBV19 to TRBJ1-1; D is uncertain. The V gene lost 7 bases and the J gene lost 0 bases, with 6 bases spanning the gap. The CDR3 contains 12 residues. CDR1 and CDR2 (germline): LNHDA, SQIVND (reference sequence). The CDR3 sequence: CASTPMNTEAFF. The CDR3 coding sequence is TGTGCCAGTACACCCATGAACACTGAAGCTTTCTTT.

In this sample, this clonotype turned up a few times. The junction and the germline gene differ at one end; a read error may be behind it. The V and J genes are TRBV7-8 and TRBJ2-2, with a tentative D call TRBD2 (6 bases). Germline assignment: CDR1 SGHVS and CDR2 FQNEAQ. The CDR3 has 15 residues. CDR3 region: CASSLAFWGVGELFF. The CDR3 nucleotides read TGTGCCAGCAGCCTAGCTTTCTGGGGGGTCGGGGAGCTGTTTTTT.

Only a few counts were recorded for this clonotype. The chain is built from TRBV7-9 and TRBJ2-2; 7 bases are a match to TRBD1. The trim removed 5 bases at V and 1 base at J, leaving 7 bases unmatched. CDR1 is SEHNR and CDR2 is FQNEAQ in the germline V gene (reference sequence). This CDR3 spans 16 amino acids. This chain's CDR3 is CASSPRGGGNTGELFF. As DNA, the CDR3 is TGTGCCAGCAGCCCCCGAGGGGGCGGGAACACCGGGGAGCTGTTTTTT.

The chain links TRBV7-6 to TRBJ1-6; D gene unclear. The CDR3 runs 17 residues. V lost 3 bases to trimming and J lost 0 bases, with 12 bases between them. Per the germline V gene, CDR1 is SGHVS and CDR2 is FNYEAQ. The CDR3 reads CASSLFNPSSYNSPLHF. CDR3 DNA: TGTGCCAGCAGCTTGTTCAACCCGAGCTCCTATAATTCACCCCTCCACTTT.

This clonotype was recorded at least ten times. The rearrangement uses TRBV20-1 and TRBJ2-5, with 7 bases matching TRBD2. Germline loops: CDR1 DFQATT, CDR2 SNEGSKA (reference sequence). The CDR3 is 16 amino acids. Germline trimming cut 1 base from V and 1 base from J; bases unmatched to any gene: 9. The CDR3 region has the DNA TGCAGTGCTAGAGCGTCTAGCGGAGCCGTCCAAGAGACCCAGTACTTC. Translating it yields CSARASSGAVQETQYF.

The chain employs TRBV2 and TRBJ2-2, with D unclear. Between the trimmed V and J ends, which lost 7 bases and 1 base, there was a span of 13 bases. This CDR3 spans 15 amino acids. The V gene's germline CDR1 is SNHLY and CDR2 FYNNEI. CDR3 DNA sequence: TGTGCCAGCAAGGAAAGGTCAGGGAACACCGGGGAGCTGTTTTTT. It is translated as CASKERSGNTGELFF.

This clonotype was recorded many times. CDR3 sequence: CSARTGMNTEAFF. The CDR3 DNA is TGCAGCGCGAGGACGGGAATGAACACTGAAGCTTTCTTT. The rearrangement links TRBV29-1 to TRBJ1-1; no clear D. Trimming cost V 7 bases and J 0 bases, with 12 bases left between them. The CDR3 length is 13 residues. Germline CDR1 reads SQVTM; CDR2 reads ANQGSEA.

The chain couples TRBV7-9 to TRBJ1-5, with 14 bases that match TRBD2. The DNA end is more similar to TRBJ2-3, so the J call may be wrong. Germline CDR1 reads SEHNR; CDR2 reads FQNEAQ (reference sequence). The CDR3 runs to 17 residues. In DNA form, the CDR3 reads TGTGCCAGCAGCCACCGGACTAGCGGGGGGAACACAGATACGCAGTATTTT. Encoded protein: CASSHRTSGGNTDTQYF.

The chain carries TRBV7-8 and TRBJ1-5; D is undetermined. V was shortened by 5 bases and J by 6 bases, with 23 bases between the two germline ends. CDR1 is SGHVS and CDR2 is FQNEAQ in the germline V gene. This CDR3 region has 17 residues. The CDR3 DNA is TGTGCCAGCAGCCTCTATATTCGAGGGTCGGTGGTTCAGCCCCAGCATTTT. Its protein product is CASSLYIRGSVVQPQHF.